This TCR beta chain was profiled in a study of blood T cells in healthy people across ages. A second PCR, run for about 7 to 11 cycles, used a sample-barcoded 5' primer plus a J-beta primer mix. Each cDNA molecule, via a template-switch adaptor with 12 random nucleotides, was tagged. Each CDR3 protein gets one entry after TCRdb re-called the 5' RACE reads with MiXCR. The sample includes some 320,000 distinct CDR3 sequences, roughly 26% of them seen just once. The germline V gene has CDR1 SGHTA and CDR2 FQGNSA. This CDR3 is 15 amino acids long. V shed 8 bases and J 7 bases; nucleotides not matched to a gene: 7.

The sample consisted of blood. The genes are TRBV7-2 and TRBJ2-1; 14 nucleotides align to TRBD2. This TCR was sampled from a woman between 65 and 79 years old in good health. The CDR3 coding sequence is TGTGCCAGCCTATGGACTAGCGGGAGGACTAATGAGCAGTTCTTC. Protein sequence: CASLWTSGRTNEQFF. The whole variable domain, filled in from reference TRBV7-2 and TRBJ2-1, reads GAGVSQSPSNKVTEKGKDVELRCDPISGHTALYWYRQSLGQGLEFLIYFQGNSAPDKSGLPSDRFSAERTGGSVSTLTIQRTQQEDSAVYLCASLWTSGRTNEQFFGPGTRLTVL.